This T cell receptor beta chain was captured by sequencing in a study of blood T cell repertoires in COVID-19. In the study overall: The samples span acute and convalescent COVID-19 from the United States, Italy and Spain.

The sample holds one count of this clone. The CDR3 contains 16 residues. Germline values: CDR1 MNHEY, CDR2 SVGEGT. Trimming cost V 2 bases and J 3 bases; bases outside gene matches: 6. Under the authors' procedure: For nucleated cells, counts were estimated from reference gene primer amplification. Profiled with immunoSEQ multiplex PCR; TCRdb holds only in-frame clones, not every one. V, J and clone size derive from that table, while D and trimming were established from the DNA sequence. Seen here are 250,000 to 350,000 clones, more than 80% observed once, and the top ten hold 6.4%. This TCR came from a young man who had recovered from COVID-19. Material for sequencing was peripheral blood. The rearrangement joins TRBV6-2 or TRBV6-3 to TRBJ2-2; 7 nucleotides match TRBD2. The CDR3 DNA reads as TGTGCCAGCAGTTACGGCAAGGGGAGGGACACCGGGGAGCTGTTTTTT. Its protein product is CASSYGKGRDTGELFF.